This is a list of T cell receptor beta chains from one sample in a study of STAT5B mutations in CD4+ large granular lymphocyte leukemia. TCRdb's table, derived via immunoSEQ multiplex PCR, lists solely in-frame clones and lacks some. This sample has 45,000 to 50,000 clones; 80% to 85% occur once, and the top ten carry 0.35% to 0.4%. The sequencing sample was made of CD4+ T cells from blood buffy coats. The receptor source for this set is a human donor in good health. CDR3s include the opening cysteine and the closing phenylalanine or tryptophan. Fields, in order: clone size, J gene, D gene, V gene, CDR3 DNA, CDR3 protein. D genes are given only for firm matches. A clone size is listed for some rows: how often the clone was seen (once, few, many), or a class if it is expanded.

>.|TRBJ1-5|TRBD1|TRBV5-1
TGCGCCAGCAGCTTGGGAGGGGGCAGCAATCAGCCCCAGCATTTT
CASSLGGGSNQPQHF
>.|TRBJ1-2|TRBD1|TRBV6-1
TGTGCCAGCAGGGGGGACAGGGGGGTTAACTATGGCTACACCTTC
CASRGDRGVNYGYTF
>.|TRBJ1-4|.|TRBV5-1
TGCGCCAGCAGCTTGTACCCCACAGGAATTGCAACTAATGAAAAACTGTTTTTT
CASSLYPTGIATNEKLFF
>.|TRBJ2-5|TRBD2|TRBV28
TGTGCCAGCAGCCGCGGGGGTTCCCAAGAGACCCAGTACTTC
CASSRGGSQETQYF
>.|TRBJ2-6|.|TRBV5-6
TGTGCCAGCAGCTTGTGGGCCTCTGGGGCCAACGTCCTGACTTTC
CASSLWASGANVLTF
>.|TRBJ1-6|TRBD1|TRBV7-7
TGTGCCAGCAGCCGGGACAGGGGGAATTCACCCCTCCACTTT
CASSRDRGNSPLHF
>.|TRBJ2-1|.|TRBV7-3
TGTGCCAGCAGCTTAAGGCCCACAGGGTTGAATGAGCAGTTCTTC
CASSLRPTGLNEQFF
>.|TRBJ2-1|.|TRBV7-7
TGTGCCAGCAGCTTAGAACGCGCGGCCTACAATGAGCAGTTCTTC
CASSLERAAYNEQFF
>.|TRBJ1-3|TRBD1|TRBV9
TGTGCCAGCAGCGTAACTGGGACAGAAAACACCATATATTTT
CASSVTGTENTIYF
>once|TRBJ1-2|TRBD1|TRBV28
TGTGCCAGCAGTTTATATCAGGGGGTTTCTGGCTACACCTTC
CASSLYQGVSGYTF
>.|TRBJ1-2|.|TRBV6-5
TGTGCCAGCAGTTACTCGCTAACAGCTTTGGGCTACACCTTC
CASSYSLTALGYTF
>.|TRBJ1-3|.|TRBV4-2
TGTGCCAGCAGCCAAGATCCCAGGGGCTCTGGAAACACCATATATTTT
CASSQDPRGSGNTIYF
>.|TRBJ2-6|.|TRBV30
TGTGCCTGGAGTGATCGGAACGTCCTGACTTTC
CAWSDRNVLTF
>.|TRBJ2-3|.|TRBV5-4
TGTGCCAGCAGCCATCAAAGCGGGAGCACAGATACGCAGTATTTT
CASSHQSGSTDTQYF
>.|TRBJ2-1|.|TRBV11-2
TGTGCCAGCAGCTTAGTGCAGGGGAACCCCAATGAGCAGTTCTTC
CASSLVQGNPNEQFF
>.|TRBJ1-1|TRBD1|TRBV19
TGTGCCAGTAGTCGGACAGGGGGGGTGAACACTGAAGCTTTCTTT
CASSRTGGVNTEAFF
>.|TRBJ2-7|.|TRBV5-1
TGCGCCAGCAGAACGGCGGGACTCTCGGGTGACGAGCAGTACTTC
CASRTAGLSGDEQYF
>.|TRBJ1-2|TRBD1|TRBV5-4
TGTGCCAGCAGCGAACGACAGGGGGGAGACTATGGCTACACCTTC
CASSERQGGDYGYTF
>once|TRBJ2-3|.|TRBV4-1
TGCGCCAGCAGCCAAGAGAGAGGGCGCTCCGGGAGCGACACAGATACGCAGTATTTT
CASSQERGRSGSDTDTQYF
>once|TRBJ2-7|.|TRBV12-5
TGTGCTAGTGGGTACAGGGAGCCGGTCTACGAGCAGTACTTC
CASGYREPVYEQYF
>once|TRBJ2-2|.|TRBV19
TGTGCCAGTAGTATATTACTAAGCTTCTACACCGGGGAGCTGTTTTTT
CASSILLSFYTGELFF
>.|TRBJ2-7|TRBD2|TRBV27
TGTGCCAGCAGTCCTGGGACTAGCGGCTCCTACGAGCAGTACTTC
CASSPGTSGSYEQYF
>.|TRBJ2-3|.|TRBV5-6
TGTGCCAGCAGCTTTACCCCCTTAGCCTCCGATACGCAGTATTTT
CASSFTPLASDTQYF
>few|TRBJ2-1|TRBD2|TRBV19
TGTGCCAGTAGACTAGCGGGAGTCAATGAGCAGTTCTTC
CASRLAGVNEQFF
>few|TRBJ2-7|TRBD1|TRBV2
TGTGCCAGCAGGGACAGGGTGTCGGGCGAGCAGTACTTC
CASRDRVSGEQYF
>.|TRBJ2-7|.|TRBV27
TGTGCCAGCATTTCCCTTCCGGACTCTGATGGCGAGCAGTACTTC
CASISLPDSDGEQYF
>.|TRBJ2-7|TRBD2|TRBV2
TGTGCCAGCAGGTCCGAGTTAGCGGGGCCCTACGAGCAGTACTTC
CASRSELAGPYEQYF
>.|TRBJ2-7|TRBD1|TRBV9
TGTGCCAGCAGCGAAGGGACAGGGGGTGCGTCCGAGCAGTACTTC
CASSEGTGGASEQYF
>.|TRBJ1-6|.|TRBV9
TGTGCCAGCAGCGTAGGCTCAGCGACAGAGTATAATTCACCCCTCCACTTT
CASSVGSATEYNSPLHF
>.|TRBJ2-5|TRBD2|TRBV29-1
TGCAGCGTTGTCGGCGGGGGGGCCGGGGAGACCCAGTACTTC
CSVVGGGAGETQYF
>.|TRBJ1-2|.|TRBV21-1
TGTGCCAGCAGTACCGGGACAGGGGGCGCTGGCTACACCTTC
CASSTGTGGAGYTF
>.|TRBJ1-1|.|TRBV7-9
TGTGCCAGCAGCTTTTCCCGTGCGGACACTGAAGCTTTCTTT
CASSFSRADTEAFF
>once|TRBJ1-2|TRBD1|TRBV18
TGTGCCAGCTCACCAAAGGGACAGGCGGGCTATGGCTACACCTTC
CASSPKGQAGYGYTF
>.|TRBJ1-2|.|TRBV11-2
TGTGCCAGCAGCCGTTCCCGGACGCCCCTCTATGGCTACACCTTC
CASSRSRTPLYGYTF
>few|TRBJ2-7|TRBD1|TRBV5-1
TGCGCCAGCAGCGATAGGACAGGGTTGACTCACGAGCAGTACTTC
CASSDRTGLTHEQYF
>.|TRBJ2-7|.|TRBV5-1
TGCGCCAGCAGCCCAAAGAGCCCTGCGCGCTCCTACGAGCAGTACTTC
CASSPKSPARSYEQYF
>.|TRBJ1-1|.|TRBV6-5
TGTGCCACCCAAGGGGAGGCCCTAGCCACTGAAGCTTTCTTT
CATQGEALATEAFF
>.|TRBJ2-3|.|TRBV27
TGTGCCAGCAGTTTATGGATGAGCACAGATACGCAGTATTTT
CASSLWMSTDTQYF
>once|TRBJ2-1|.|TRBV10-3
TGTGCCATCAGTGCCGTACTAGCCAATGAGCAGTTCTTC
CAISAVLANEQFF
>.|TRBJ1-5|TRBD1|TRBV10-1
TGCGCCACCCACCCCCCGACAGGGGTTAGCAATCAGCCCCAGCATTTT
CATHPPTGVSNQPQHF
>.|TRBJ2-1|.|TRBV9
TGTGCCAGCAGCGAGGGGAGAAGCGAGCAGTTCTTC
CASSEGRSEQFF
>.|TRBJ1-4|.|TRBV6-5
TGTGCCAGCAGTTACTCAGGACCGTCGAATAATGAAAAACTGTTTTTT
CASSYSGPSNNEKLFF
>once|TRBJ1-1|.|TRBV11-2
TGTGCCAGCAGTCTACAACAGGGCTTTGGGACTGAAGCTTTCTTT
CASSLQQGFGTEAFF
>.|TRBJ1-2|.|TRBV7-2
TGTGCCAGCAGCTTAGAGGGGGGTACAGGTGCGAACTATGGCTACACCTTC
CASSLEGGTGANYGYTF